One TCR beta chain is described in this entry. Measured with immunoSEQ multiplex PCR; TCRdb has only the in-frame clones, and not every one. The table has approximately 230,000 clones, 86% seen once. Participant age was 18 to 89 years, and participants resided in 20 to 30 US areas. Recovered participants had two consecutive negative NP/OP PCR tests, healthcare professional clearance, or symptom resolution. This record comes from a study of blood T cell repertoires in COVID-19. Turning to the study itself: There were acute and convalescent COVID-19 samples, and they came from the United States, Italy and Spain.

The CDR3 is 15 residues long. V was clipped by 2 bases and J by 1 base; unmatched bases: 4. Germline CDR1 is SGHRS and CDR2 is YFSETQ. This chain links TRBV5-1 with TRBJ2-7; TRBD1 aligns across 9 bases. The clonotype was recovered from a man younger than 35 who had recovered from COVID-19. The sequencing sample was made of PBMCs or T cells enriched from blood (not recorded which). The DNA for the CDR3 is TGCGCCAGCAGCTTTACCGACAGGGGGTCCTACGAGCAGTACTTC. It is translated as CASSFTDRGSYEQYF.